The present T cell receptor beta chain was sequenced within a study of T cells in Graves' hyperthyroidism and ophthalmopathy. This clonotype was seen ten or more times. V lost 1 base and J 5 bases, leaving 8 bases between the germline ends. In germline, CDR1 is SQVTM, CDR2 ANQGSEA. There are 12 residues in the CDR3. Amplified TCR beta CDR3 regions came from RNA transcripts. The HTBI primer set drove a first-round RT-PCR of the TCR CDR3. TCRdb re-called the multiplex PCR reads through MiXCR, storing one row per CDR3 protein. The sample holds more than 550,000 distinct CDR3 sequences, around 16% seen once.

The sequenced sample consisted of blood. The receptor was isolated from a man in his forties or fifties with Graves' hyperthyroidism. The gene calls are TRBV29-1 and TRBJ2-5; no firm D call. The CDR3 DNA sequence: TGCAGCGTTGAAGGAAACTGGGAGACCCAGTACTTC. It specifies CSVEGNWETQYF.